The 30 T cell receptor beta chains presented below share a single source sample, sequenced in a study of naive and memory T cell subsets. The beta constant-region primer was an equimolar mix of two oligonucleotides covering TRBC1 and TRBC2. A single record per CDR3 protein comes from TCRdb applying MiXCR to the UMI-ligation and nested PCR reads. The repertoire consists of 84,000 or so distinct CDR3 sequences, with 7% to 8% occurring once and the leading ten covering over 1.5%. The sequenced sample consisted of central memory CD4+ T cells from blood. These receptor sequences come from a human donor in good health.

The chain is built from TRBV20-1 and TRBJ2-3, with D possibly TRBD2 on 7 matching bases. The length of the CDR3 is 16 residues. V was cut by 6 bases and J by 3 bases, with 22 bases left in between. The germline V gene has CDR1 DFQATT and CDR2 SNEGSKA (reference sequence). CDR3 DNA: TGCAGTGCCCCGGGGGGCGCCCTGGCTTCGACAGATACGCAGTATTTT. Its protein is CSAPGGALASTDTQYF.

This clonotype has just a few counts. The chain's CDR3 is CASRQNRVADTQYF. The CDR3 DNA is TGTGCCAGCAGACAAAATAGGGTGGCAGATACGCAGTATTTT. The V gene is TRBV2, the J gene TRBJ2-3; D ambiguous. The V gene lost 6 bases and the J gene lost 4 bases, with 14 bases spanning the gap. The CDR3 covers 14 residues. Germline CDR1 SNHLY, CDR2 FYNNEI.

This clonotype has at least ten counts. The chain carries TRBV2 and TRBJ1-3; the D gene is possibly TRBD1 (5 bases). With 6 bases removed from V and 0 bases from J, the gap between germline ends came to 12 bases. Per germline, CDR1 SNHLY and CDR2 FYNNEI. This CDR3 contains 15 residues. For the CDR3, the DNA is TGTGCCAGCAGGGTAGAGACAGTCTCTGGAAACACCATATATTTT. Encoded protein: CASRVETVSGNTIYF. The whole variable domain, filled in from reference TRBV2 and TRBJ1-3, reads EPEVTQTPSHQVTQMGQEVILRCVPISNHLYFYWYRQILGQKVEFLVSFYNNEISEKSEIFDDQFSVERPDGSNFTLKIRSTKLEDSAMYFCASRVETVSGNTIYFGEGSWLTVV.

In this sample, this clonotype turned up many times. This chain joins TRBV3-1 and TRBJ1-1; D call uncertain. The CDR3 loop spans 15 amino acids. The germline V and J ends were trimmed by 0 bases and 4 bases, with 12 bases remaining between them. The germline gives CDR1 LGHDT, CDR2 YNNKEL (reference sequence). In DNA form, the CDR3 reads TGTGCCAGCAGCCAAGAGTGGGCGGGAGGCACTGAAGCTTTCTTT. It codes for CASSQEWAGGTEAFF.

The rearrangement links TRBV7-2 to TRBJ2-1; 11 bases are shared with TRBD2. V trimming: 4 bases; J trimming: 9 bases; junction bases outside the gene matches: 8. Germline-derived CDR1 and CDR2 are SGHTA and FQGNSA. The CDR3 is made up of 15 amino acids. The CDR3 loop is CASSYAPTSGTEQFF. In DNA form, the CDR3 reads TGTGCCAGCAGCTACGCCCCGACTAGCGGGACTGAGCAGTTCTTC.

This clonotype was found a few times. The V call is TRBV11-2, the J call TRBJ2-5; D is unclear. The V end lost 1 base, the J end lost 4 bases, and 10 bases lay between the germline ends. Germline V gives CDR1 SGHAT, CDR2 FQNNGV. The CDR3 runs 14 residues. CDR3 loop: CASSLGHAVETQYF. CDR3 nucleotide sequence: TGTGCCAGCAGCTTAGGCCACGCTGTAGAGACCCAGTACTTC.

The chain uses TRBV7-8 and TRBJ2-7; D call uncertain. V was clipped by 7 bases and J by 0 bases, with 22 bases between them. The CDR3 loop spans 17 amino acids. The germline CDR1 and CDR2 sequences are SGHVS and FQNEAQ. This CDR3 reads CASNGQAKGFSSYEQYF. CDR3 sequence (DNA): TGTGCCAGCAATGGCCAGGCCAAAGGGTTTTCCTCCTACGAGCAGTACTTC.

Ten or more counts support this clonotype. The chain employs TRBV4-1 and TRBJ1-6; tentatively, D is TRBD1 (6 bases). CDR3 size: 15 residues. Trimming took 5 bases from V and 11 from J, leaving 19 bases between them. CDR1 is MGHRA and CDR2 is YSYEKL in the germline V gene. The CDR3 reads CASSYPEQGKTPLHF. The CDR3 DNA sequence: TGCGCCAGCAGCTACCCTGAACAGGGTAAAACACCCCTCCACTTT.

The chain is built from TRBV15 and TRBJ2-2; TRBD1 is a possible D gene (5 bases). Looked up from germline, CDR1 is LNHNV and CDR2 is YYDKDF (reference sequence). V lost 3 bases and J lost 1, with 12 bases in between. This CDR3 comprises 16 residues. The CDR3 sequence: CATSRKQVLNTGELFF. The DNA of the CDR3 is TGTGCCACCAGCAGGAAACAGGTCCTGAACACCGGGGAGCTGTTTTTT.

This clonotype was recorded a few times. This CDR3 fails to terminate in the conserved phenylalanine or tryptophan, so it likely reflects a read error. No DNA is shown, since the ends of the CDR3 on it are uncertain; the CDR3 is the one TCRdb lists. The rearrangement links TRBV6-2 or TRBV6-3 to TRBJ2-5; TRBD1 reflects the table's D call only, with no check against the DNA. In germline, CDR1 is MNHEY, CDR2 SVGEGT. The CDR3 has 12 amino acids, counting both end residues. The chain's CDR3 is CASSRGQATGGI.

This clonotype was observed a handful of times. The rearrangement uses TRBV18 and TRBJ1-1; the D gene is possibly TRBD1 (5 bases). V was cut by 1 base and J by 2 bases, with 5 bases left in between. The CDR3 is 13 residues long. Germline-derived CDR1 and CDR2 are KGHSH and LQKENI. This CDR3 is CASSPRDNTEAFF. DNA of the CDR3: TGTGCCAGCTCACCACGGGACAACACTGAAGCTTTCTTT.

CDR3 in DNA: TGCGCCAGCAGCCGAACCACAGGGACTGGGGCCAACGTCCTGACTTTC. Its protein is CASSRTTGTGANVLTF. The chain links TRBV4-1 to TRBJ2-6; D might be TRBD1 (6 bases). Trimming took off 4 bases at V and 2 bases at J, with 12 bases between the two ends. The CDR3 spans 16 residues. Germline CDR1 is MGHRA and CDR2 is YSYEKL.

This clonotype was seen many times. This chain joins TRBV7-9 and TRBJ1-5, with 7 bases identical to TRBD1. Looked up from germline, CDR1 is SEHNR and CDR2 is FQNEAQ (reference sequence). The CDR3 has 15 residues. Losses at the gene ends were 1 base for V and 6 bases for J; bases not matched to a gene: 6. The CDR3 spells CASSLGDSGFQPQHF. Written as DNA, the CDR3 is TGTGCCAGCAGCTTAGGGGACAGTGGATTTCAGCCCCAGCATTTT. Supplemented by reference TRBV7-9 and TRBJ1-5, the full variable domain reads DTGVSQNPRHKITKRGQNVTFRCDPISEHNRLYWYRQTLGQGPEFLTYFQNEAQLEKSRLLSDRFSAERPKGSFSTLEIQRTEQGDSAMYLCASSLGDSGFQPQHFGDGTRLSIL.

This clonotype came up many times. The chain joins TRBV29-1 to TRBJ2-3; no clear D gene. Trimming shortened V by 1 base and J by 2 bases, and 13 bases separated the two germline ends. Germline CDR1 and CDR2: SQVTM and ANQGSEA. The CDR3 consists of 15 residues. CDR3 region: CSVEGGTKTTDTQYF. In nucleotides, the CDR3 is TGCAGCGTTGAAGGGGGAACTAAGACCACAGATACGCAGTATTTT.

This clonotype was seen many times. The chain carries TRBV6-6 and TRBJ2-6; D is undetermined. Trimming stripped 2 bases from V and 1 base from J, with 9 bases between. Germline CDR1 reads MNHNY; CDR2 reads SVGAGI (reference sequence). CDR3 length: 16 amino acids. CDR3 DNA: TGTGCCAGCAGTTACAACACGGGTTCTGGGGCCAACGTCCTGACTTTC. Translating gives CASSYNTGSGANVLTF.

CDR3 protein: CASSRIFSGANVLTF. The CDR3 DNA sequence: TGTGCCAGCAGCCGAATTTTCTCTGGGGCCAACGTCCTGACTTTC. This sequence joins TRBV13 and TRBJ2-6; D remains ambiguous. The CDR3 spans 15 residues. Trimming cost V 5 bases and J 0 bases, with 8 bases left between them. Germline V gene lookup returns CDR1 PRHDT and CDR2 FYEKMQ (reference sequence).

The chain employs TRBV19 and TRBJ2-2, with D perhaps TRBD1 (5 bases). Trimming stripped 7 bases from V and 2 bases from J, with 11 bases between. The CDR3 runs to 14 residues. Germline assignment: CDR1 LNHDA and CDR2 SQIVND (reference sequence). The CDR3 DNA is TGTGCCAGTAACTCTGACAGAAACACCGGGGAGCTGTTTTTT. Protein sequence: CASNSDRNTGELFF.

This clonotype was seen many times. The chain recombines TRBV12-3 or TRBV12-4 with TRBJ2-1; 11 bases match TRBD2. V trimming: 7 bases; J trimming: 7 bases; junction bases outside the gene matches: 6. CDR3 length: 14 residues. As DNA, the CDR3 is TGTGCCAGCAAACCGACTAGCGGGATAAATGAGCAGTTCTTC. It specifies CASKPTSGINEQFF.

There are many counts of this clonotype. The J gene is TRBJ1-4, the V gene TRBV11-3; D ambiguous. This CDR3 comprises 14 residues. V was trimmed by 0 bases and J by 7 bases, leaving 9 bases between them. Germline V CDR1 and CDR2: SGHNT, YENEEA. The CDR3, as DNA: TGTGCCAGCAGCTTAGAGGTTGGGTCTGAAAAACTGTTTTTT. It yields the protein CASSLEVGSEKLFF.

This clonotype occurred many times. CDR3 loop: CSVALALNQPQHF. The CDR3, as DNA: TGCAGCGTTGCCCTTGCCCTCAATCAGCCCCAGCATTTT. This chain connects TRBV29-1 to TRBJ1-5; D call uncertain. This CDR3 has 13 amino acids. Trimming left V 4 bases short and J 3 bases short, with 10 bases between. CDR1 SQVTM and CDR2 ANQGSEA come from the germline V gene.

There are a few counts of this clonotype. The chain joins TRBV28 to TRBJ1-5, with a tentative D call TRBD1 (5 bases). This CDR3 has 15 residues. Germline lookup yields CDR1 MDHEN and CDR2 SYDVKM. With 7 bases removed from V and 7 bases from J, the gap between germline ends came to 20 bases. CDR3 sequence reads: CASTFSGGVDQPQHF. The DNA of the CDR3 is TGTGCCAGCACCTTTTCGGGGGGAGTCGACCAGCCCCAGCATTTT.

This clonotype was counted ten times or more. V usage is TRBV12-3 or TRBV12-4 and J usage is TRBJ2-2; D assignment may be TRBD1 or TRBD2 (6 bases each). The CDR3 runs to 16 residues. V was trimmed by 5 bases and J by 0 bases, leaving 13 bases between them. The CDR3 region has the DNA TGTGCCAGCAGTGGAGGGGGGACAACGAACACCGGGGAGCTGTTTTTT. Its translation: CASSGGGTTNTGELFF.

The sample holds many counts of this clonotype. The rearrangement joins TRBV18 to TRBJ1-1; 10 bases map to TRBD1. There are 17 residues in the CDR3. Per the germline V gene, CDR1 is KGHSH and CDR2 is LQKENI. V was clipped by 3 bases and J by 1 base; unmatched bases: 8. CDR3 residues: CASSPRTGGKGNTEAFF. CDR3 DNA: TGTGCCAGCTCACCCCGGACAGGGGGTAAAGGGAACACTGAAGCTTTCTTT.

This clonotype was observed at least ten times. The chain combines TRBV24-1 with TRBJ1-3; D is uncertain. The CDR3 totals 16 residues. V was trimmed by 2 bases and J by 1 base, leaving 11 bases between them. The germline CDR1 and CDR2 sequences are KGHDR and SFDVKD. CDR3 sequence: CATSDSRRGSGNTIYF. The CDR3 DNA follows: TGTGCCACCAGTGATTCCAGGCGGGGTTCTGGAAACACCATATATTTT.

This clonotype was picked up a small number of times. This chain links TRBV7-9 with TRBJ1-4, with no clear D. V gave up 2 bases and J gave up 8 bases, with 15 bases separating them. Germline values: CDR1 SEHNR, CDR2 FQNEAQ (reference sequence). This CDR3 region has 15 residues. The DNA for the CDR3 is TGTGCCAGCAGCTTATCTGGACCGTCCTCAGAAAAACTGTTTTTT. Translated: CASSLSGPSSEKLFF.

The table lists this clonotype with many counts. V gene TRBV6-5 combines with J gene TRBJ2-2; 7 bases fit TRBD2. The CDR3 has 15 amino acids. After removal of 6 bases from V and 6 bases from J, the junction contained 10 bases not matched to a gene. The germline CDR1 and CDR2 sequences are MNHEY and SVGAGI. CDR3 sequence reads: CASSSGLVGSGELFF. Written as DNA, the CDR3 is TGTGCCAGCAGCTCCGGACTAGTAGGGTCCGGGGAGCTGTTTTTT.

This chain uses TRBV18 with TRBJ2-3; 10 nucleotides agree with TRBD1. CDR3 length: 15 residues. Germline V CDR1 and CDR2: KGHSH, LQKENI. After removal of 4 bases from V and 1 base from J, the junction contained 2 bases not matched to a gene. In DNA form, the CDR3 reads TGTGCCAGCTCACGCGGGACAGGGGGCACAGATACGCAGTATTTT. It specifies CASSRGTGGTDTQYF.

This clonotype was found many times. The V gene is TRBV12-3 or TRBV12-4, the J gene TRBJ2-7; D is unclear. V was shortened by 1 base and J by 4 bases, with 5 bases between the two germline ends. The CDR3 length is 12 residues. The DNA for the CDR3 is TGTGCCAGCAGTTTAGGGCAATACGAGCAGTACTTC. Encoded protein: CASSLGQYEQYF.

This clonotype appeared many times. The chain joins TRBV18 to TRBJ1-2, with 8 bases aligning to TRBD1. This CDR3 contains 14 residues. The germline V gene has CDR1 KGHSH and CDR2 LQKENI. With 5 bases clipped from V and 4 bases from J, the junction kept 6 bases outside the gene matches. The CDR3 DNA sequence: TGTGCCAGCTCATCCAGGGGGCAAAGCTATGGCTACACCTTC. The encoded protein is CASSSRGQSYGYTF.

The V and J genes are TRBV5-5 and TRBJ1-1, with no clear D. The germline V and J ends were trimmed by 2 bases and 5 bases, with 13 bases remaining between them. The CDR3 is made up of 14 amino acids. Germline CDR1 and CDR2: SGHKS and YYEKEE (reference sequence). The CDR3 DNA reads as TGTGCCAGCAGCTTTATCTCCGGCTTTACTGAAGCTTTCTTT. Its translation is CASSFISGFTEAFF.